One T cell receptor (beta chain) is described in this entry. Its antigen is unknown. Germline V CDR1 and CDR2: LGHNA, YNFKEQ. J was trimmed by 3 bases and V by 4 bases; bases with no gene match: 4. The CDR3 sequence is 16 residues long. The data stem from a study of cytomegalovirus exposure and HLA in healthy donors. The study, taken as a whole, reports: Excluded were some V segments that proved indistinguishable, including TRBV6-2 and TRBV6-3. A later look showed TCR association rates differing by HLA locus, highest for DRB1 and lowest for HLA-C. Earlier findings revealed that most TCR beta V segments proved productive either about 90% or about 30% of the time.

The PCR used 60 Vbeta and 13 Jbeta primers. Using immunoSEQ multiplex PCR, the repertoire was profiled, and TCRdb retains in-frame clones only, with some absent. The sample holds under 100,000 clones, approximately 80% seen once. Input material: PBMCs. This sequence joins TRBV4-2 and TRBJ2-5; 14 positions match TRBD2. This receptor was taken from a man between 35 and 55 years old in good health and CMV-seronegative. CDR3 sequence (DNA): TGTGCCAGCAGCCGGGGACTAGCGGGGGTGGAAGAGACCCAGTACTTC. This gives the protein CASSRGLAGVEETQYF.